What follows is one TCR beta chain and its context. This record comes from a study of shared clonotypes between healthy human individuals. Across the study: Per donor, CD8 memory used one plate, CD8 naive used two, CD4 memory used three and CD4 naive used three.

Cells designated naive CD8 were CD45RO-negative and were positively selected for CCR7, with terminally differentiated effector memory CD45RA+ cells excluded. V lost 4 bases to trimming and J lost 4 bases; unmatched junction nucleotides: 10. The CDR3 has 16 residues. Germline V gene sequence: CDR1 SEHNR, CDR2 FQNEAQ (reference sequence). Clones were read by immunoSEQ multiplex PCR, and TCRdb kept only the in-frame ones, dropping some. The sample has around 1.9 million clones, approximately 94% seen once; the top ten hold more than 1.5%. The source of this sequence is a man in his late teens or twenties in good health. Some clones in this sample may be carry-over from other donors' samples. The chain joins TRBV7-9 to TRBJ1-2, with 9 bases that match TRBD1. The sequenced sample was naive CD8+ T cells from PBMCs. CDR3 amino acids: CASSSPGTGNSYGYTF. The CDR3 DNA is TGTGCCAGCAGCTCGCCCGGGACAGGGAACAGCTATGGCTACACCTTC. Based on the CDR3 plus reference TRBV7-9 and TRBJ1-2, the full variable domain is DTGVSQNPRHKITKRGQNVTFRCDPISEHNRLYWYRQTLGQGPEFLTYFQNEAQLEKSRLLSDRFSAERPKGSFSTLEIQRTEQGDSAMYLCASSSPGTGNSYGYTFGSGTRLTVV.